Included here is one T cell receptor beta chain sequence, with context. What it binds is not known. Some clones are missing from TCRdb's copy, which holds only in-frame ones; the method was immunoSEQ multiplex PCR. The profile shows 90,000 to 100,000 clones, roughly 92% of them singletons. The CDR3 is 17 amino acids. V lost 1 base to trimming and J lost 0 bases, with 13 bases between them. Looked up from germline, CDR1 is SGHAT and CDR2 is FQDESV (reference sequence). Each and every patient relapsed after autologous stem cell transplantation, and patients got differing brentuximab vedotin exposure. These data belong to a study of PD-1 blockade in classical Hodgkin lymphoma. Findings of the study overall: Newly diagnosed patients were reported to exhibit reduced baseline TCR diversity relative to healthy donors. A significant rise in TCR diversity by C4D1 was seen for CD4+ but not CD8+ cells. The study found complete responders had baseline diversity similar to newly diagnosed patients. Repertoire differences lack defined causes, possibly disease activity or prior therapy.

The chain uses TRBV11-1 and TRBJ1-3, with no clear D. Sequencing used peripheral blood mononuclear cells (PBMCs), obtained at baseline. This receptor was taken from a human donor with classical Hodgkin lymphoma. CDR3 amino acids: CASSLEPSGPSGNTIYF. In DNA, the CDR3 is TGTGCCAGCAGCTTAGAACCCAGCGGACCCTCTGGAAACACCATATATTTT.